The next 13 T cell receptor beta chains were all read from a single sample in a study of shared clonotypes between healthy human individuals. Naive CD8 isolation took CD45RO-negative cells positively selected for CCR7 and excluded terminally differentiated effector memory CD45RA+ cells. Using immunoSEQ multiplex PCR, the repertoire was profiled, and TCRdb retains in-frame clones only, with some absent. This sample yields approximately 2,000,000 clones, of which just under 95% are seen a single time; more than 1.5% belongs to the top ten. The material sequenced was naive CD8+ T cells from PBMCs. Source of these receptors: a man aged 18 to 29 in good health. Some clones in this sample may be carry-over from other donors' samples.

This clone is a singleton in its sample. CDR3 sequence reads: CASSFWGGDRKYIQYF. DNA for the CDR3: TGTGCCAGCAGCTTTTGGGGGGGCGACCGTAAATACATTCAGTACTTC. J is TRBJ2-4 and V is TRBV11-2; a possible D gene is TRBD2 (7 bases). CDR3 length: 16 amino acids. The ends were cut back, 3 bases at V and 8 bases at J, with 20 bases in the middle. The V gene's germline CDR1 is SGHAT and CDR2 FQNNGV.

V usage is TRBV28 and J usage is TRBJ2-7; 9 positions match TRBD1. The trim removed 6 bases at V and 3 bases at J, leaving 12 bases unmatched. The CDR3 covers 16 residues. CDR1 MDHEN and CDR2 SYDVKM come from the germline V gene. The CDR3 here is CASSRDRAWGGYEQYF. CDR3 coding DNA: TGTGCCAGCAGCCGGGACAGGGCTTGGGGGGGCTACGAGCAGTACTTC.

Points on this clone: The identical CDR3 is also encoded by other nucleotide sequences in the sample. The genes are TRBV5-4 and TRBJ2-1, with D possibly TRBD2 on 5 matching bases. Deletions cut 0 bases from V and 5 bases from J, with 9 bases between. CDR1 and CDR2 from the germline V gene are SGHNT and YYREEE (reference sequence). The CDR3 runs to 14 residues. The chain's CDR3 is CASSLGTLNNEQFF. For the CDR3, the DNA is TGTGCCAGCAGCTTGGGGACTTTGAACAATGAGCAGTTCTTC.

This sequence joins TRBV27 and TRBJ2-7; TRBD1 agrees at 7 bases. V lost 3 bases, J lost 5 bases, and 4 bases stayed unmatched. CDR1 is MNHEY, CDR2 SMNVEV, per germline (reference sequence). This CDR3 contains 13 residues. The CDR3 is CASSLRTGHEQYF. CDR3 in DNA: TGTGCCAGCAGTTTGAGGACAGGCCACGAGCAGTACTTC.

On this clone itself: Other DNA sequences from this sample encode an identical CDR3 as well. This chain connects TRBV5-4 to TRBJ2-7; the match to TRBD2 covers 8 bases. Germline CDR1 and CDR2: SGHNT and YYREEE (reference sequence). This CDR3 region has 15 residues. Trimming took 5 bases from V and 0 from J; bases not matched to a gene: 7. This chain's CDR3 is CASSLKRETSYEQYF. DNA for the CDR3: TGTGCCAGCAGTCTAAAGCGGGAGACCTCCTACGAGCAGTACTTC. Based on the CDR3 plus reference TRBV5-4 and TRBJ2-7, the full variable domain is ETGVTQSPTHLIKTRGQQVTLRCSSQSGHNTVSWYQQALGQGPQFIFQYYREEENGRGNFPPRFSGLQFPNYSSELNVNALELDDSALYLCASSLKRETSYEQYFGPGTRLTVT.

The rearrangement uses TRBV7-9 and TRBJ1-5; D not resolved. There are 14 residues in the CDR3. Germline assignment: CDR1 SEHNR and CDR2 FQNEAQ (reference sequence). V lost 5 bases and J 2 bases, leaving 10 bases between the germline ends. CDR3 sequence: CASSPEEGNQPQHF. The CDR3 coding sequence is TGTGCCAGCAGCCCAGAGGAGGGCAATCAGCCCCAGCATTTT.

The rearrangement uses TRBV7-9 and TRBJ2-1; tentative D call: TRBD2 (5 bases). The CDR3 extends over 14 amino acids. V was pared by 0 bases and J by 7 bases, with 10 bases between. Per germline, CDR1 SEHNR and CDR2 FQNEAQ (reference sequence). The CDR3 spells CASSLAVAMNEQFF. The CDR3 region has the DNA TGTGCCAGCAGCTTAGCGGTAGCGATGAATGAGCAGTTCTTC.

The V call is TRBV27, the J call TRBJ1-5; D call uncertain. This CDR3 contains 16 residues. CDR1 and CDR2 (germline): MNHEY, SMNVEV (reference sequence). V was clipped by 4 bases and J by 1 base, with 14 bases between them. CDR3 loop: CASSSRSVESNQPQHF. In nucleotides, the CDR3 is TGTGCCAGCAGTTCCAGATCGGTTGAGAGCAATCAGCCCCAGCATTTT.

As DNA, the CDR3 is TGTGCCAGCAGCGATCGGGGTGAGCAGTTCTTC. It is translated as CASSDRGEQFF. The chain uses TRBV9 and TRBJ2-1; D might be TRBD2 (5 bases). The CDR3 is made up of 11 amino acids. Germline CDR1 and CDR2: SGDLS and YYNGEE. The V end was cut by 3 bases, the J end by 9 bases, with 7 bases between.

This sequence joins TRBV27 and TRBJ2-3; no clear D. CDR3 length equals 13 residues. Germline loops: CDR1 MNHEY, CDR2 SMNVEV (reference sequence). V was shortened by 3 bases and J by 6 bases, with 10 bases between the two germline ends. The CDR3 sequence: CASSLWFGDTQYF. The CDR3 DNA sequence: TGTGCCAGCAGTTTGTGGTTCGGGGATACGCAGTATTTT.

V and J are TRBV2 and TRBJ2-3, with D perhaps TRBD1 or TRBD2 (6 bases each). This CDR3 is built from 17 residues. Trimming left V 2 bases short and J 2 bases short, with 17 bases between. Germline CDR1 is SNHLY and CDR2 is FYNNEI. The CDR3 DNA is TGTGCCAGCAGTGAACCCGAACTAGGGGGGAACACAGATACGCAGTATTTT. Translation gives CASSEPELGGNTDTQYF.

V and J are TRBV10-3 and TRBJ1-4, with D possibly TRBD1 on 6 matching bases. Germline CDR1 and CDR2: ENHRY and SYGVKD. This CDR3 has 15 residues. V lost 5 bases, J lost 7 bases, and 17 bases lay in between. CDR3 protein: CAISSGEVMGEKLFF. Here the CDR3 DNA reads TGTGCCATCAGTTCAGGGGAAGTAATGGGTGAAAAACTGTTTTTT.

The rearrangement links TRBV27 to TRBJ2-5; D gene ambiguous. The J call is doubtful: the DNA matches TRBJ2-7 better. The CDR3 contains 13 residues. CDR1 and CDR2 from the germline V gene are MNHEY and SMNVEV (reference sequence). CDR3 sequence: CASSLGRPYEQYF. CDR3 coding DNA: TGTGCCAGCAGCTTAGGCCGCCCGTACGAGCAGTACTTC.